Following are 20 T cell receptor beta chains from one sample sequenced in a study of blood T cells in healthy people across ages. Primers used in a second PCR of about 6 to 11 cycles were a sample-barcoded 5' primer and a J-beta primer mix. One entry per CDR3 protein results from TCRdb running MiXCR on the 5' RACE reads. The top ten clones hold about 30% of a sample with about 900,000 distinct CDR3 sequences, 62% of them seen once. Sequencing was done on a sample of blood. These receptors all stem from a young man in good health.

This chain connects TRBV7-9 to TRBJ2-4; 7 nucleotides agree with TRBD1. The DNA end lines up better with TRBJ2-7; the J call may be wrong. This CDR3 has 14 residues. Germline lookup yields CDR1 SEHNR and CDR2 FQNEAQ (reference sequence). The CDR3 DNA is TGTGCCAGCAGCTTAGATGGGACAGCCTACGAGCAGTACTTC. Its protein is CASSLDGTAYEQYF.

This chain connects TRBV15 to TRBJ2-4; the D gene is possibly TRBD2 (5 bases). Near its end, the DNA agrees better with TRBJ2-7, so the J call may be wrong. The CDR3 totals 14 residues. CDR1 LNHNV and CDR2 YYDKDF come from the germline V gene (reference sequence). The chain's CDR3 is CATSRGRDFYEQYF. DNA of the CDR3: TGTGCCACCAGCAGAGGACGGGATTTCTACGAGCAGTACTTC.

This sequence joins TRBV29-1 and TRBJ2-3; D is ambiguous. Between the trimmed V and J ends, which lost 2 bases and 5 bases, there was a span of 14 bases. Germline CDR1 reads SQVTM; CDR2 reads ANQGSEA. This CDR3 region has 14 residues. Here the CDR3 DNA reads TGCAGCGTTGAAAGTCTAGTTATCGGAGATACGCAGTATTTT. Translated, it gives CSVESLVIGDTQYF.

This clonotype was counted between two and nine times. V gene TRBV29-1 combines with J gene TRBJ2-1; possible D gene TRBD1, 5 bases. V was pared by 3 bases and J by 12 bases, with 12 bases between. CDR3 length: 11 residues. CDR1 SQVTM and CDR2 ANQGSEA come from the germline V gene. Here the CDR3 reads CSVEVGRAQFF. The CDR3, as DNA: TGCAGCGTTGAGGTGGGCAGGGCGCAGTTCTTC.

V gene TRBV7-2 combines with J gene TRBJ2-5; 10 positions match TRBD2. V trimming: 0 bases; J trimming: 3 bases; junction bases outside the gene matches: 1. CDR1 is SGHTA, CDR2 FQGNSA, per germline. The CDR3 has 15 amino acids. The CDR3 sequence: CASSLAGTSEETQYF. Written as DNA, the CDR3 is TGTGCCAGCAGCTTAGCGGGGACTAGCGAAGAGACCCAGTACTTC.

DNA of the CDR3: TGTGCCTGGAGTTCCTCAGCAGATACGCAGTATTTT. Translation: CAWSSSADTQYF. V is TRBV30 and J is TRBJ2-3; D remains ambiguous. Germline CDR1 and CDR2: GTSNPN and SVGIG (reference sequence). Trimming took 2 bases from V and 4 from J, leaving 7 bases between them. The CDR3 is 12 amino acids.

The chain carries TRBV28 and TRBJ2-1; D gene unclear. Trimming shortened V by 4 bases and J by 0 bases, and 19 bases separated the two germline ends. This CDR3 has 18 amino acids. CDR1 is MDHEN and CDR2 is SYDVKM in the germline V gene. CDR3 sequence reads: CASSSPGFGQSSYNEQFF. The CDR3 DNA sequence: TGTGCCAGCAGTTCCCCCGGTTTCGGCCAGAGCTCCTACAATGAGCAGTTCTTC. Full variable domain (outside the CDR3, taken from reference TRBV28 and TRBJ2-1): DVKVTQSSRYLVKRTGEKVFLECVQDMDHENMFWYRQDPGLGLRLIYFSYDVKMKEKGDIPEGYSVSREKKERFSLILESASTNQTSMYLCASSSPGFGQSSYNEQFFGPGTRLTVL.

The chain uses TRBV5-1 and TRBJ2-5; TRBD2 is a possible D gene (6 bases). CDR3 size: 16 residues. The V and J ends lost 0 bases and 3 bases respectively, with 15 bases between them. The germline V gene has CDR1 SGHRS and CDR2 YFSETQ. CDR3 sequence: CASSLVLAENKETQYF. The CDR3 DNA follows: TGCGCCAGCAGCTTGGTGTTAGCGGAGAACAAAGAGACCCAGTACTTC.

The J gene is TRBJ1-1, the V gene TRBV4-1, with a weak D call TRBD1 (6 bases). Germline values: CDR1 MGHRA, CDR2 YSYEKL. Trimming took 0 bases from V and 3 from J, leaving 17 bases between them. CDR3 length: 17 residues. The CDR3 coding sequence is TGCGCCAGCAGCCAAGATTGGCAGACAGGCCCCTACACTGAAGCTTTCTTT. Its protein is CASSQDWQTGPYTEAFF.

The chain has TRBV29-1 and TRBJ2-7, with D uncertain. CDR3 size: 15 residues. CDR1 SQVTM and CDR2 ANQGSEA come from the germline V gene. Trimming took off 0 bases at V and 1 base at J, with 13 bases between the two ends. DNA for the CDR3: TGCAGCGTTGAAGATCCTAGGTCAACATCCTACGAGCAGTACTTC. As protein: CSVEDPRSTSYEQYF.

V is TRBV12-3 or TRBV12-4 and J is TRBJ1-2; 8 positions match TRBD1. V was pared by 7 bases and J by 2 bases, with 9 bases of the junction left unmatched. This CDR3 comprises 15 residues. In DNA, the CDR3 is TGTGCCAGCAAAGACGCCGGGACAGGAAACTATGGCTACACCTTC. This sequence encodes CASKDAGTGNYGYTF.

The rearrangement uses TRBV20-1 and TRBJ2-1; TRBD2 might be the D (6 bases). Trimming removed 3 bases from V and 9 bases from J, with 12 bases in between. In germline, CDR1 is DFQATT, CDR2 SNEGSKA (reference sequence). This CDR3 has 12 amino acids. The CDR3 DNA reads TGCAGTGCTAGGAAGGGAGGCGGTGAGCAGTTCTTC. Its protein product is CSARKGGGEQFF.

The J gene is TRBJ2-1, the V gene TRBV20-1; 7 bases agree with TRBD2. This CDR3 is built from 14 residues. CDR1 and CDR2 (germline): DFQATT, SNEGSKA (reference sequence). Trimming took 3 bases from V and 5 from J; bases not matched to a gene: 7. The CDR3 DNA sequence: TGCAGTGCTAGTCTAGCGGAGAGCAACAATGAGCAGTTCTTC. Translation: CSASLAESNNEQFF.

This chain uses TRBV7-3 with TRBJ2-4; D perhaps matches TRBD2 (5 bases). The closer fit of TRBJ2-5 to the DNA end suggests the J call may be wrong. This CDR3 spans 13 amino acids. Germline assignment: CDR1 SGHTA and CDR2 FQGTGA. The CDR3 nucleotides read TGTGCCAGCAGCTGGAGCCCGGGGAAGACCCAGTACTTC. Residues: CASSWSPGKTQYF.

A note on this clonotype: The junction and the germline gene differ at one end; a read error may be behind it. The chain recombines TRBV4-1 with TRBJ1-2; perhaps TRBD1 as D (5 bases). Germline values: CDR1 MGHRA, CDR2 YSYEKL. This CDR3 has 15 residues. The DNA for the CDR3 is TGCGTCAGCTCCGCTGTGGGACGAGATAACTATGGCTACACCTTC. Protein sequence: CVSSAVGRDNYGYTF.

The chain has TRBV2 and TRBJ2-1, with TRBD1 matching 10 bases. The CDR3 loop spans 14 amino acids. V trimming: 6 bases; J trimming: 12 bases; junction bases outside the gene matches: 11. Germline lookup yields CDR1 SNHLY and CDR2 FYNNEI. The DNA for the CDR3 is TGTGCCAGCAGGAGCGAGGGACAGGGGATGAGGCAGTTCTTC. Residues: CASRSEGQGMRQFF. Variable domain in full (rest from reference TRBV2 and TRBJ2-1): EPEVTQTPSHQVTQMGQEVILRCVPISNHLYFYWYRQILGQKVEFLVSFYNNEISEKSEIFDDQFSVERPDGSNFTLKIRSTKLEDSAMYFCASRSEGQGMRQFFGPGTRLTVL.

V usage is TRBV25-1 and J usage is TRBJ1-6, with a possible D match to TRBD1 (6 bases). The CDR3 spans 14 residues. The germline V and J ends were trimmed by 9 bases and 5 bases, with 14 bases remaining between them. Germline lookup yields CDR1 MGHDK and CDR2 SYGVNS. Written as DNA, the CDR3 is TGTGCCAGTAGACGGGGACACAATAATTCACCCCTCCACTTT. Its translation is CASRRGHNNSPLHF.

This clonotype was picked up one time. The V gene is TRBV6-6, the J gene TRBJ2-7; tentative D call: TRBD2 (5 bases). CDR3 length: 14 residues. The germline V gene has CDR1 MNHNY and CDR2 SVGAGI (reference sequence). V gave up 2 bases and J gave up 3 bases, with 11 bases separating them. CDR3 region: CASSYASGYYEQYF. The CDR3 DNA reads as TGTGCCAGCAGTTACGCGAGCGGTTACTACGAGCAGTACTTC.

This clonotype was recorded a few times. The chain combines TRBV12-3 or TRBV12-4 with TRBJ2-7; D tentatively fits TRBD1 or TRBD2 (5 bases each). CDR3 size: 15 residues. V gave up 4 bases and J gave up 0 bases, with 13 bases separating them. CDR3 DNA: TGTGCCAGCAGTTGGGGACCTAAATTCTCCTACGAGCAGTACTTC. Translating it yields CASSWGPKFSYEQYF.

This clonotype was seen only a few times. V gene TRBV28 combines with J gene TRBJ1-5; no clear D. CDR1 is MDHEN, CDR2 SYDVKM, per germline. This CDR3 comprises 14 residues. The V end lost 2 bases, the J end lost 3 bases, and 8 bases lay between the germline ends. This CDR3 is CASSLSIANQPQHF. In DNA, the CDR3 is TGTGCCAGCAGTTTAAGTATAGCCAATCAGCCCCAGCATTTT. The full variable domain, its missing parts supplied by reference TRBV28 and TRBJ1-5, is DVKVTQSSRYLVKRTGEKVFLECVQDMDHENMFWYRQDPGLGLRLIYFSYDVKMKEKGDIPEGYSVSREKKERFSLILESASTNQTSMYLCASSLSIANQPQHFGDGTRLSIL.